The rows below give T cell receptor beta chains drawn from one sample of a study of blood T cell repertoires in COVID-19. TCRdb's table, derived via immunoSEQ multiplex PCR, lists solely in-frame clones and lacks some. The profile shows 200,000 to 250,000 clones, around 90% of them singletons. Material: peripheral blood. Source of these receptors: a man aged 55 to 70 who had recovered from COVID-19. CDR3s include the opening cysteine and the closing phenylalanine or tryptophan. Rows may omit the clone size; those that give it use once, few, many or a size class.

cdr3_aa cdr3_length clone_size v_call
CASSGKGWNTEAFF 14 NA TRBV5-4
CASSVGASGGTDTQYF 16 few TRBV9
CASSLRGMNTGELFF 15 NA TRBV7-2
CASSASGTGTSYYGYTF 17 NA TRBV19
CAISESNRAGRSLNEQFF 18 NA TRBV10-3
CASSPSTGPYEQYF 14 NA TRBV18
CASSSGDRVYGYTF 14 NA TRBV5-4
CASSQRTGGEQYF 13 NA TRBV4-1
CASSLTPSGLGEQYF 15 NA TRBV7-3
CSVGTPNSPLHF 12 NA TRBV29-1
CASSSLAGAEYEQYF 15 NA TRBV5-6
CASKGGGKAFF 11 NA TRBV7-9
CASSLDSTGELFF 13 NA TRBV5-8
CASSKPGLAGSNYEQYF 17 NA TRBV21-1
CASSMGQGAPDYGYTF 16 NA TRBV3-1/TRBV3-2
CASSPRGQGEQPQHF 15 few TRBV6-5
CATSRDQGKNTEAFF 15 NA TRBV15
CASSPIAGGYTEAFF 15 NA TRBV5-1
CASSSYSGRGSEQYF 15 NA TRBV7-8
CASSSDRDEQYF 12 NA TRBV28
CASSLGRGKGGYTF 14 NA TRBV28
CASSILYQPQHF 12 NA TRBV19
CASRTGMIYEQYF 13 NA TRBV28
CAIRTGGYMDYTF 13 NA TRBV19
CASSIGTGGRGNQPQHF 17 once TRBV19
CASSLRGYGYTF 12 NA TRBV19
CASSAPGTSGTDEQFF 16 NA TRBV4-2
CASSVGQSFNQPQHF 15 NA TRBV9
CASSQGPRITLHF 13 once TRBV7-3
CASSPGDREQFF 12 NA TRBV19
CASSPGTRGDTQYF 14 NA TRBV7-6
CASRSHGTGPTDTQYF 16 NA TRBV3-1/TRBV3-2
CASSLERVKGGAGELFF 17 NA TRBV5-6
CASSISGTSGYNEQFF 16 NA TRBV28
CAVHGTVPTDTQYF 14 NA TRBV7-2
CSAGRGGYNEQFF 13 NA TRBV29-1
CSASSAVGATDTQYF 15 once TRBV20-1
CASSRGGPIDTQYF 14 NA TRBV6-2/TRBV6-3
CASSPSNTGELFF 13 NA TRBV18
CASKDADRYNQPQHF 15 NA TRBV6-5
CASSLGHGNTIYF 13 few TRBV7-2
CASSLEGATTSYEQYF 16 NA TRBV7-2